The clone carrying this T cell receptor (beta chain) came up a few times. The target antigen is unknown. V lost 5 bases, J lost 1 base, and 14 bases lay in between. There are 15 residues in the CDR3. This specimen comes from a study of T cell repertoires in cytomegalovirus infection. TCRdb ran MiXCR on the reads and lists one entry per CDR3 protein. The table includes hundreds of thousands of distinct CDR3 sequences, 31% detected once. The chain combines TRBV12-3 or TRBV12-4 with TRBJ2-5; maybe TRBD1 (5 bases). The origin of this receptor is a human donor in good health (CMV status not recorded). Some clones in this sample may be carry-over from other donors' samples. The sequencing here drew on cultured CD8+ T cells from PBMCs, taken from culture after CMV antigen stimulation. In DNA form, the CDR3 reads TGTGCCAGCAGTACCGGACATTTCGGCCAAGAGACCCAGTACTTC. Its protein product is CASSTGHFGQETQYF.